The TCR delta chain under discussion was sequenced for a study of γδ T cells in repeated Plasmodium falciparum infection (dated by TCRdb to 2020 to 2023). Regarding the complete study: The natural-infection arm enrolled Malian children exposed to intense seasonal malaria transmission, compared against age and gender matched Australian children. Samples from controlled-infection subjects were taken at baseline, just before selected infections, and 21 days after each infection. In the study, the shaping of the human gammadelta T cell repertoire by repeated Plasmodium falciparum infection was examined using natural infection in Mali and controlled human malaria infection. Five or six malaria-naive U.S. adults underwent four controlled human malaria infections by bites from P. falciparum NF54-infected Anopheles stephensi mosquitoes over 644 days. Malian gammadelta TCR repertoires were analysed cross-sectionally during no-transmission periods and were analysed longitudinally across acute febrile malaria episodes. What the study reported, not specific to this receptor: The Malian cohort came from a small rural village of predominantly one ethnic group, limiting generalizability. Vgamma9/Vdelta2+ TCR repertoires showed a highly stable polyclonal repertoire over time and infection, with many inter-individual overlapping TCRgamma sequences. Analysis of inter-individual variability in gammadelta T cell responses was limited by the small size of the controlled-infection cohort. Waves of new clonotype selection in Vdelta2-negative, largely Vdelta1+, gammadelta TCR repertoires appeared to be driven by repeated controlled infections. Vdelta2-negative gammadelta TCR repertoires from Malian children appeared more clonally expanded, less diverse and less shared than those of Australian children.

The library relied on multiplex PCR. The sequencing machine was an Illumina MiSeq. Both TCR gamma (TRG) and TCR delta (TRD) chains were sequenced from each sorted gammadelta T cell sample. Per the authors' processing: Repertoire analyses included clonotype tree plots, accumulated frequency of the top 20 clonotypes, diversity index (DI) and D75 metrics. TCRdb called clones anew from the public reads via CATT; matching DNA rows were later pooled. In this record, the V and J calls reflect TCRdb's handling and not the investigators' own analysis. This sample gives tens of thousands of delta-chain clones in total; around 1.7% of them show up just once. The ten largest clones capture about 15% of the sample. As encoded in the germline V gene, CDR1 is TSWWSYY while CDR2 is QGS. Counted from cysteine to phenylalanine, this CDR3 has 23 amino acids. Just CDR3 DNA is preserved here, 69 bases in frame from base 1.

Vgamma9/Vdelta2+ and Vdelta2-negative gammadelta T cell populations were flow-sorted from peripheral blood mononuclear cells for bulk TCR repertoire analysis. A note on this clone: Its antigen target is currently unknown. A far larger clone is one base from this, pointing to a likely read error. Other DNA sequences in this sample translate to the same CDR3.

The sequence joins TRDV1 to TRDJ1; the D gene is possibly TRDD3, with 10 bases matching. Because TCRdb records no J gene, it was assigned here through a match of the DNA to germline. This sequence was found in a pool of human donors (malaria-infected and uninfected, not separated). Sequencing input: gamma-delta T cells from blood. This receptor carries the CDR3 CALGDLPSYLGDIAHAYTDKLIF. The DNA is TGTGCCCTTGGGGATCTCCCTTCCTACCTGGGGGATATAGCCCATGCGTACACCGATAAACTCATCTTT.